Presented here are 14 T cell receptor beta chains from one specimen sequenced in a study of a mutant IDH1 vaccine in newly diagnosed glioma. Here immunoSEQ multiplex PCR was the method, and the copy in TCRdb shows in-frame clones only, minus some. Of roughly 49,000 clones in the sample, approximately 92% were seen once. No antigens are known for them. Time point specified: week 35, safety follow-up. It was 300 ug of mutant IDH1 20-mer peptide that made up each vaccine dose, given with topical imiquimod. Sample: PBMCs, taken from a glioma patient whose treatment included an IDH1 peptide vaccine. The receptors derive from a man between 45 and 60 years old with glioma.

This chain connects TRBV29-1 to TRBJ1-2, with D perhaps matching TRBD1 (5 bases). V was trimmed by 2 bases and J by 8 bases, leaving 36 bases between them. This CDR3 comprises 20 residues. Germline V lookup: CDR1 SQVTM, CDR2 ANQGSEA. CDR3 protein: CSVESRTGGEGPTMFRGYTF. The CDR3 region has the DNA TGCAGCGTTGAATCGCGAACGGGTGGGGAGGGGCCCACTATGTTTCGGGGCTACACCTTC. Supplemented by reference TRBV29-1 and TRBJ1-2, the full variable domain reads SAVISQKPSRDICQRGTSLTIQCQVDSQVTMMFWYRQQPGQSLTLIATANQGSEATYESGFVIDKFPISRPNLTFSTLTVSNMSPEDSSIYLCSVESRTGGEGPTMFRGYTFGSGTRLTVV.

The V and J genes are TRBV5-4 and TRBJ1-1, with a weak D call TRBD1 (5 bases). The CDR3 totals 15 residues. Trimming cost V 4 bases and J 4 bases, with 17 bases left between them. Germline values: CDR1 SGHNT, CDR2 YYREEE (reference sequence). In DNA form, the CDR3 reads TGTGCCAGCAGCACCGCCCGCGGGGGGAGCACTGAAGCTTTCTTT. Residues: CASSTARGGSTEAFF. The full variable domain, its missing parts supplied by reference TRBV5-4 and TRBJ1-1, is ETGVTQSPTHLIKTRGQQVTLRCSSQSGHNTVSWYQQALGQGPQFIFQYYREEENGRGNFPPRFSGLQFPNYSSELNVNALELDDSALYLCASSTARGGSTEAFFGQGTRLTVV.

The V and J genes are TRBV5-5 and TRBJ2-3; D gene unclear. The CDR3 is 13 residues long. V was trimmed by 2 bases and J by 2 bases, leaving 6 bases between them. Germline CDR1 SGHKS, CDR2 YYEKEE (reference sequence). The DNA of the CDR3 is TGTGCCAGCAGCTTCTCAGCCACAGATACGCAGTATTTT. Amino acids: CASSFSATDTQYF.

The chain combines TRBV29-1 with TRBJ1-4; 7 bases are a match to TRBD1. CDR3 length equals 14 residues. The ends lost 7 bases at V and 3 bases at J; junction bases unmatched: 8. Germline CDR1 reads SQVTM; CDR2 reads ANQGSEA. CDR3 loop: CSGARQGANEKLFF. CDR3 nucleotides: TGCAGCGGTGCCCGACAGGGCGCTAATGAAAAACTGTTTTTT. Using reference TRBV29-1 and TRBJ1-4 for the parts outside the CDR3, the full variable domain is SAVISQKPSRDICQRGTSLTIQCQVDSQVTMMFWYRQQPGQSLTLIATANQGSEATYESGFVIDKFPISRPNLTFSTLTVSNMSPEDSSIYLCSGARQGANEKLFFGSGTQLSVL.

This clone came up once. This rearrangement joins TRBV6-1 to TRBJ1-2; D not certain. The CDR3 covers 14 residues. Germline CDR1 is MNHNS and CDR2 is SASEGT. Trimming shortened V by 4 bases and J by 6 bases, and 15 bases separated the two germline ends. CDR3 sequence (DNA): TGTGCCAGCAGTGGTGACTCCACAGTAAATGGCTACACCTTC. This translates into CASSGDSTVNGYTF.

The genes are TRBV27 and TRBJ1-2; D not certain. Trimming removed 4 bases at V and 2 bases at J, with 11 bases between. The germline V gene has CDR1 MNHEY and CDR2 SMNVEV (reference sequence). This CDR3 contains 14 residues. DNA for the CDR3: TGTGCCAGCAGTTCTTCCACGCGCAACTATGGCTACACCTTC. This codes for CASSSSTRNYGYTF.

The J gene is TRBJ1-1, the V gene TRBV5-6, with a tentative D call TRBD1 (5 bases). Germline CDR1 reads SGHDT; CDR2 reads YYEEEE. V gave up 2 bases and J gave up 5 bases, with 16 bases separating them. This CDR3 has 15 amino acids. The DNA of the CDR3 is TGTGCCAGCAGCTTAGGTGGGGGTTCGGGAACTGAAGCTTTCTTT. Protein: CASSLGGGSGTEAFF.

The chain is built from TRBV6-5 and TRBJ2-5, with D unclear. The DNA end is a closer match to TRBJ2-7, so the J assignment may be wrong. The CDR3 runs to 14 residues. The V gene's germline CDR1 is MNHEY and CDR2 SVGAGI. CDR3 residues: CASSYGMGSYEQYF. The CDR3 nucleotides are TGTGCCAGCAGTTACGGGATGGGCTCCTACGAGCAGTACTTC.

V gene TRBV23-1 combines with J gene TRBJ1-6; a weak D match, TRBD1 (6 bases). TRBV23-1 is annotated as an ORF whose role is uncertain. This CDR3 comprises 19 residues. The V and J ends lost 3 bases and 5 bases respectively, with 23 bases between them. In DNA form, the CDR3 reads TGCGCCAGCAGTCACTCCTTCGAAACCGGGACATTGGATAATTCACCCCTCCACTTT. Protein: CASSHSFETGTLDNSPLHF.

CDR3 DNA sequence: TGTGCCAGCAGTTCCGGTCCGAGGGGGAATCAGCCCCAGCATTTT. It is translated as CASSSGPRGNQPQHF. This chain connects TRBV5-4 to TRBJ1-5, with a possible D match to TRBD1 (6 bases). The germline V gene encodes CDR1 SGHNT and CDR2 YYREEE (reference sequence). The CDR3 length is 15 residues. The V gene lost 5 bases and the J gene lost 4 bases, with 16 bases spanning the gap.

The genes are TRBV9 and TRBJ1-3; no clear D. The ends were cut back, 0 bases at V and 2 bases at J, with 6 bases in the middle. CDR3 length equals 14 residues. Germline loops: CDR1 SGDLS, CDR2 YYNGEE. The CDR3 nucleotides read TGTGCCAGCAGCGTAGGTGGCCCTGGAAACACCATATATTTT. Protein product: CASSVGGPGNTIYF.

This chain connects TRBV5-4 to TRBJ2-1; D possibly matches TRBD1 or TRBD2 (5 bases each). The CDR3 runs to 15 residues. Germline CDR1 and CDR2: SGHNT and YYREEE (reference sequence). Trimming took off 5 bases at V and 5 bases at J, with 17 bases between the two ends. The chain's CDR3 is CASRERGGADNEQFF. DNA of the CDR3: TGTGCCAGCAGGGAGAGGGGTGGGGCGGACAATGAGCAGTTCTTC. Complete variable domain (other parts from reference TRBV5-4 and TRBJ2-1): ETGVTQSPTHLIKTRGQQVTLRCSSQSGHNTVSWYQQALGQGPQFIFQYYREEENGRGNFPPRFSGLQFPNYSSELNVNALELDDSALYLCASRERGGADNEQFFGPGTRLTVL.

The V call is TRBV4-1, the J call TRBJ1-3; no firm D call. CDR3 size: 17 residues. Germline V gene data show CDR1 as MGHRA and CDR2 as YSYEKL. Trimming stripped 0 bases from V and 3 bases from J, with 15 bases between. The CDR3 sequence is CASSQDLTGFVGNTIYF. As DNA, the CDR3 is TGCGCCAGCAGCCAAGACCTGACGGGGTTTGTTGGAAACACCATATATTTT.

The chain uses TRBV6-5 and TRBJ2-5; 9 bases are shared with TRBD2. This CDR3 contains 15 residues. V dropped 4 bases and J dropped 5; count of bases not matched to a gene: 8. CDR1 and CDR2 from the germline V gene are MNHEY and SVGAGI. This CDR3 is CASSLIAGAPETQYF. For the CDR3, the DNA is TGTGCCAGCAGTTTGATAGCGGGAGCGCCCGAGACCCAGTACTTC.